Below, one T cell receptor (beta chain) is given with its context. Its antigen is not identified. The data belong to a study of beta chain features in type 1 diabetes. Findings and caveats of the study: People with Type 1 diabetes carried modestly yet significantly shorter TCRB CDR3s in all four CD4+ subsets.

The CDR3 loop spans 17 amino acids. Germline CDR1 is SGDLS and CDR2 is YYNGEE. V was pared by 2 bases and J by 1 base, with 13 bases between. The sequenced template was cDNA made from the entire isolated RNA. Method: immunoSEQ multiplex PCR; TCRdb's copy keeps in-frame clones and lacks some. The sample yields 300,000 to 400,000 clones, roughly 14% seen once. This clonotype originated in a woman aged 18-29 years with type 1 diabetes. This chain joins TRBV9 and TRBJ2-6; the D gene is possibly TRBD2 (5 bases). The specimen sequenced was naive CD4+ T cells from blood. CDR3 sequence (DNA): TGTGCCAGCAGCGTGGGGAGTAGCAGTTCTGGGGCCAACGTCCTGACTTTC. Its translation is CASSVGSSSSGANVLTF.